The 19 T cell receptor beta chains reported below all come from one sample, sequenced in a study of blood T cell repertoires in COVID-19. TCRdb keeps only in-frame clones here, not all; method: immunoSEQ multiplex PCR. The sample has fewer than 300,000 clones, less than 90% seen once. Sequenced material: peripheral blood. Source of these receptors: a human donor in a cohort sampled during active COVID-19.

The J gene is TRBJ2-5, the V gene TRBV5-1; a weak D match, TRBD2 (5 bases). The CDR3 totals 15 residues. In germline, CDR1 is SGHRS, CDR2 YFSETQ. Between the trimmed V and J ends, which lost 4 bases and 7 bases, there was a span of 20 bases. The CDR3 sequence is CASSTGPPPAGTQYF. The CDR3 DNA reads TGCGCCAGCAGCACTGGACCCCCCCCGGCGGGGACCCAGTACTTC.

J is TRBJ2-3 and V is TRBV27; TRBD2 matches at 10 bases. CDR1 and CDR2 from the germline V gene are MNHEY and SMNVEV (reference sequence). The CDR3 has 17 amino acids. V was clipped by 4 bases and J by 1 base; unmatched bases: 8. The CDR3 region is CASSYEASGSGTDTQYF. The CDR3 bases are TGTGCCAGCAGTTATGAGGCTAGCGGGAGCGGCACAGATACGCAGTATTTT.

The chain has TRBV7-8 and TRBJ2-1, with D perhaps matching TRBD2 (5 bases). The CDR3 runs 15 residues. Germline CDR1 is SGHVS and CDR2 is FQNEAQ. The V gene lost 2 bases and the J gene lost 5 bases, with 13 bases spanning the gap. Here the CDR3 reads CASSLSRGVHNEQFF. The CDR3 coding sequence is TGTGCCAGCAGCTTAAGTCGGGGAGTCCACAATGAGCAGTTCTTC. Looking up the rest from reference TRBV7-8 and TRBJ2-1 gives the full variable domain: GAGVSQSPRYKVAKRGQDVALRCDPISGHVSLFWYQQALGQGPEFLTYFQNEAQLDKSGLPSDRFFAERPEGSVSTLKIQRTQQEDSAVYLCASSLSRGVHNEQFFGPGTRLTVL.

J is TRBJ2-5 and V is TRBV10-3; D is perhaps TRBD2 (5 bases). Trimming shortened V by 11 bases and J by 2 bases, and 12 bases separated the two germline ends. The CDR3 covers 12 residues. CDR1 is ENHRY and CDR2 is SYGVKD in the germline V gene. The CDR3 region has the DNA TGTGCCTCCTTAGCGAAGCAAGAGACCCAGTACTTC. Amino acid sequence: CASLAKQETQYF.

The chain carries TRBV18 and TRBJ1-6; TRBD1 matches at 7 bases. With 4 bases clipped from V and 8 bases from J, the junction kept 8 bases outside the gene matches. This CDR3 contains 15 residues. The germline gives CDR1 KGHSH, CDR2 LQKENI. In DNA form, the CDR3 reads TGTGCCAGCTCACGTACAGGGGCGGCGGATTCACCCCTCCACTTT. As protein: CASSRTGAADSPLHF.

CDR3 DNA: TGTGCCAGCAGCCTAATACAGGGTGTACTCACTGAAGCTTTCTTT. The encoded protein is CASSLIQGVLTEAFF. V gene TRBV3-1 (or the pseudogene TRBV3-2) combines with J gene TRBJ1-1; possibly TRBD1 for D (6 bases). V gave up 4 bases and J gave up 4 bases, with 16 bases separating them. The V gene's germline CDR1 is LGHDT and CDR2 YNNKEL (reference sequence). The CDR3 spans 15 residues.

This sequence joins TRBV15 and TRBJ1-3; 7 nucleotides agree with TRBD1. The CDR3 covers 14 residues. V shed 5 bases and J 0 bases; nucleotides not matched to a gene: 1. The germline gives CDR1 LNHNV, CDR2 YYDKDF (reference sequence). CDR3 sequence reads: CATSRDSSGNTIYF. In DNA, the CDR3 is TGTGCCACCAGCCGGGACAGCTCTGGAAACACCATATATTTT. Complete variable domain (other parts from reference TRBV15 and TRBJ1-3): DAMVIQNPRYQVTQFGKPVTLSCSQTLNHNVMYWYQQKSSQAPKLLFHYYDKDFNNEADTPDNFQSRRPNTSFCFLDIRSPGLGDTAMYLCATSRDSSGNTIYFGEGSWLTVV.

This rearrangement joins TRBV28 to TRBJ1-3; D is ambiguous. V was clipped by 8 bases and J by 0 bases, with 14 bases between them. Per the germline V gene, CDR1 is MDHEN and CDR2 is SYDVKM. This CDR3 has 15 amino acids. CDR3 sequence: CASRVGGSSGNTIYF. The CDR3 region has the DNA TGTGCCAGCCGGGTTGGTGGTTCCTCTGGAAACACCATATATTTT.

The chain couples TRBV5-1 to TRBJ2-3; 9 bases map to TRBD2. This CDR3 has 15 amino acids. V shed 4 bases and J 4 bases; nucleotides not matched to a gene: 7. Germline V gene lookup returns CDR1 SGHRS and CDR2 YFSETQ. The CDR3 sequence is CASSISGRGADTQYF. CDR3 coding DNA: TGCGCCAGCAGCATTAGCGGGAGAGGGGCAGATACGCAGTATTTT.

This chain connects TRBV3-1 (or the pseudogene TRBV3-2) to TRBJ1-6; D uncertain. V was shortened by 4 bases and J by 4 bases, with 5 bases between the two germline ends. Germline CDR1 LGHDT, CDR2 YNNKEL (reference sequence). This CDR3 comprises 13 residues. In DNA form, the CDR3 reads TGTGCCAGCAGCCCTACTTATAATTCACCCCTCCACTTT. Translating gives CASSPTYNSPLHF.

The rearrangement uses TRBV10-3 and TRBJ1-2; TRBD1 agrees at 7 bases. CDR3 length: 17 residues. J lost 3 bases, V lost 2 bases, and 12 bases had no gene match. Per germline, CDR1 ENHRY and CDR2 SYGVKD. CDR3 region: CAISETVDRTQDYGYTF. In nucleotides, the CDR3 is TGTGCCATCAGTGAGACTGTGGACAGGACGCAAGACTATGGCTACACCTTC.

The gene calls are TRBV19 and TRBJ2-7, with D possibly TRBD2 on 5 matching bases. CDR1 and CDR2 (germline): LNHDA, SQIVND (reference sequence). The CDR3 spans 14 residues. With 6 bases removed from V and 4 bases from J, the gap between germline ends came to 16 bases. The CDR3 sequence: CASSRTIGGYEQYF. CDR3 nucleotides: TGTGCCAGTAGCCGGACGATTGGAGGTTACGAGCAGTACTTC.

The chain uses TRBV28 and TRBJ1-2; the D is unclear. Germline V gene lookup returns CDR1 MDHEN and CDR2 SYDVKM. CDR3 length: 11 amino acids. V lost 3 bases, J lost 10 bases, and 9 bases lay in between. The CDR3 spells CASSLGRDYTF. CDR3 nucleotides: TGTGCCAGCAGTTTGGGGAGGGACTACACCTTC.

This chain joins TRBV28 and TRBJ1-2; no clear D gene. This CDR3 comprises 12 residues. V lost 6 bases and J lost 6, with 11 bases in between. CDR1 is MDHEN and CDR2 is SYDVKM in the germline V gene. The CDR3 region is CASSLFGNGYTF. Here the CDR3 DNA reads TGTGCCAGCAGCCTATTCGGTAATGGCTACACCTTC.

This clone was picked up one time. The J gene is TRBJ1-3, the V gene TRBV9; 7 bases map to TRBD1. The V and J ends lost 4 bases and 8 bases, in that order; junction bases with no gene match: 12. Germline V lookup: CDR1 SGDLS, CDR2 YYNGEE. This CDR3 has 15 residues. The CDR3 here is CASSPRQGKGDTIYF. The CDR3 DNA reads TGTGCCAGCAGCCCACGACAGGGAAAGGGGGACACCATATATTTT.

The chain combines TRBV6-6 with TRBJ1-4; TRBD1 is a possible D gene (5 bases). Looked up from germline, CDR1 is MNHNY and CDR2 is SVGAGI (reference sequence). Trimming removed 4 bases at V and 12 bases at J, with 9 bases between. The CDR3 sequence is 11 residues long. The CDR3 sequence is CASSLPGELFF. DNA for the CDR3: TGTGCCAGCAGTTTACCGGGGGAACTGTTTTTT.

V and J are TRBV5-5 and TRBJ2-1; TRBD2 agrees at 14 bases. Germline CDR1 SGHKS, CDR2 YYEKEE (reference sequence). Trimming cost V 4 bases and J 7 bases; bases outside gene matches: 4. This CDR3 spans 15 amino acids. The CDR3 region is CASSPGTSGRNEQFF. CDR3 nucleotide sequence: TGTGCCAGCAGCCCCGGGACTAGCGGGAGAAATGAGCAGTTCTTC.

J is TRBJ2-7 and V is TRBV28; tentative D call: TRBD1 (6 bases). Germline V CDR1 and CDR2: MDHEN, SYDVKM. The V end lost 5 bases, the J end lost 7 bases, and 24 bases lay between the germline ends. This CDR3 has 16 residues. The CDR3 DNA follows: TGTGCCAGCAGTCTCTTCGGACAGTCGAAAAGAAGGGAGCAGTACTTC. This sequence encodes CASSLFGQSKRREQYF.

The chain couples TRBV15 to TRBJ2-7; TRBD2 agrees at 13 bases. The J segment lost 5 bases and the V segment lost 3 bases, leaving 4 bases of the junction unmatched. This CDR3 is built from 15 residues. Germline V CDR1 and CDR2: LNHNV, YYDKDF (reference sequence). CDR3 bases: TGTGCCACCAGCAGTTACACTAGCGGGAGGGACGAGCAGTACTTC. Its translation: CATSSYTSGRDEQYF.